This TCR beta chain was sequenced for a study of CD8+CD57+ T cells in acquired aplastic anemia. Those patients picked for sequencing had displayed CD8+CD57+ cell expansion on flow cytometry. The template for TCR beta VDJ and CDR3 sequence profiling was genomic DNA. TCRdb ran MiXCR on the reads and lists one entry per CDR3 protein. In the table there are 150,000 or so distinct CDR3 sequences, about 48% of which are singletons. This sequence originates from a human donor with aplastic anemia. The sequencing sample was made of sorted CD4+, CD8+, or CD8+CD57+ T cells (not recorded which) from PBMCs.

CDR3 DNA sequence: TGTGCCAGCAGCGTGGGGACAGGGGAGTATGGCTACACCTTC. Translated: CASSVGTGEYGYTF. The rearrangement joins TRBV9 to TRBJ1-2; the match to TRBD1 covers 10 bases. The V gene end was trimmed by 2 bases and the J gene end by 5 bases; junction bases not matched to a gene: 3. The germline CDR1 and CDR2 sequences are SGDLS and YYNGEE. CDR3 length: 14 residues.